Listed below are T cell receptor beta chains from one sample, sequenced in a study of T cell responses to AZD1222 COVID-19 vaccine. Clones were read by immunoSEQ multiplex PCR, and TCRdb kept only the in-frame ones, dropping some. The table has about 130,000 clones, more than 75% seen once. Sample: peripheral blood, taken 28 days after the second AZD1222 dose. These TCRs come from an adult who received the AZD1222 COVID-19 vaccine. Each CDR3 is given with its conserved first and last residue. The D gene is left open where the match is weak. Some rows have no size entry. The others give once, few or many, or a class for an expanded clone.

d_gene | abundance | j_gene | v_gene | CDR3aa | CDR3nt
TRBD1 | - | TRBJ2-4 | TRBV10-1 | CASSPPGQGAFGKNIQYF | TGCGCCAGCTCCCCCCCGGGACAGGGGGCTTTTGGCAAAAACATTCAGTACTTC
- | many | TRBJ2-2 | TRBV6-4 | CASSDSSGNTGELFF | TGTGCCAGCAGTGACTCGAGCGGGAACACCGGGGAGCTGTTTTTT
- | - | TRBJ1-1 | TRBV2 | CASSASRGEAFF | TGTGCCAGCAGTGCTTCACGGGGTGAAGCTTTCTTT
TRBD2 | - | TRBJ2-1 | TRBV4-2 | CASSQGSGSVHEQFF | TGTGCCAGCAGCCAAGGCAGCGGGAGTGTCCATGAGCAGTTCTTC
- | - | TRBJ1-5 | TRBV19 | CASMFRTLGRSRGKPQHF | TGTGCCAGTATGTTTAGGACGTTAGGTCGATCCAGAGGGAAGCCCCAGCATTTT
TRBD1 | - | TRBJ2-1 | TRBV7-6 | CASSPGQLNEQFF | TGTGCCAGCAGCCCGGGACAGCTCAATGAGCAGTTCTTC
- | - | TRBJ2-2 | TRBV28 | CASSLGGHTGELFF | TGTGCCAGCAGTTTAGGGGGACACACCGGGGAGCTGTTTTTT
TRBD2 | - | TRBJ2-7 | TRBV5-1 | CASNGLAGGSYEQYF | TGCGCCAGCAACGGGTTAGCGGGGGGTTCCTACGAGCAGTACTTC
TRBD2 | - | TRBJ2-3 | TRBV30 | CATHGLAGSDTQYF | TGTGCCACCCACGGACTAGCGGGATCGGATACGCAGTATTTT
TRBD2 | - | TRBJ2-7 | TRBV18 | CASALRDYPYEQYF | TGTGCCAGCGCACTACGGGACTACCCCTACGAGCAGTACTTC
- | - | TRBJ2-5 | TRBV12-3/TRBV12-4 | CASSLSRKETQYF | TGTGCCAGCAGTTTATCCAGGAAAGAGACCCAGTACTTC
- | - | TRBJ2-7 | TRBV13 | CASSMGTRTTYEQYF | TGTGCCAGCAGCATGGGGACTCGTACGACCTACGAGCAGTACTTC
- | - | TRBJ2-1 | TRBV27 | CASSFGGAYNEQFF | TGTGCCAGCAGTTTTGGAGGGGCCTACAATGAGCAGTTCTTC
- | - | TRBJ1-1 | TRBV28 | CASSGRVGNTEAFF | TGTGCCAGCAGTGGGAGGGTAGGGAACACTGAAGCTTTCTTT
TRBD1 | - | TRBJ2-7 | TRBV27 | CASSLDRGGSYEQYF | TGTGCCAGCAGCCTCGACAGGGGGGGATCCTACGAGCAGTACTTC
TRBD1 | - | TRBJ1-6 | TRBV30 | CAWSRDRLNSPLHF | TGTGCCTGGAGTCGGGACAGGTTAAACTCACCCCTCCACTTT
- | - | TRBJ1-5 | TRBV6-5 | CASSPPNQPQHF | TGTGCCAGCAGCCCCCCCAATCAGCCCCAGCATTTT
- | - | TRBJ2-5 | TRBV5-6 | CASSLGSSETQYF | TGTGCCAGCAGCCTCGGGTCTTCAGAGACCCAGTACTTC
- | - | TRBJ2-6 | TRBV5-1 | CASSLAAGRSGANVLTF | TGCGCCAGCAGCTTGGCCGCAGGGCGCTCTGGGGCCAACGTCCTGACTTTC
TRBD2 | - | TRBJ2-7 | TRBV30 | CAWMPSRWEGSEQYF | TGTGCCTGGATGCCCTCTAGGTGGGAGGGGAGCGAGCAGTACTTC
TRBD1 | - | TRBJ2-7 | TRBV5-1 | CASRGTGVYEQYF | TGCGCCAGCAGGGGGACAGGGGTCTACGAGCAGTACTTC
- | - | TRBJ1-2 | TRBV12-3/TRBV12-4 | CASSFDLNYGYTF | TGTGCCAGCAGTTTCGACCTCAACTATGGCTACACCTTC
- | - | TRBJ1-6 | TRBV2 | CASKGVGTNSPLHF | TGTGCCAGCAAGGGGGTAGGGACAAATTCACCCCTCCACTTT
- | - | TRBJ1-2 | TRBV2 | CASSEAGYGYTF | TGTGCCAGCAGTGAAGCAGGCTATGGCTACACCTTC
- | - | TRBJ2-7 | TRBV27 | CASSLHKQSYEQYF | TGTGCCAGCAGTTTACATAAACAATCCTACGAGCAGTACTTC
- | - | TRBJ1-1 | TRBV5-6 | CASSSSGSRTEAFF | TGTGCCAGCAGCTCCTCAGGGAGTCGCACTGAAGCTTTCTTT
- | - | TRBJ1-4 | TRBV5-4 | CASSQTVSDEKLFF | TGTGCCAGCAGCCAGACCGTTAGCGATGAAAAACTGTTTTTT
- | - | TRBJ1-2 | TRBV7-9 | CASSPSPWNYGYTF | TGTGCCAGCAGCCCTAGCCCCTGGAACTATGGCTACACCTTC
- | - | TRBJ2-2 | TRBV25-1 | CASSELGLATGELFF | TGTGCCAGCAGTGAATTGGGGCTAGCCACCGGGGAGCTGTTTTTT
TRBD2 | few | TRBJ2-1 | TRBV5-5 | CASSRLAGHEQFF | TGTGCCAGCAGCCGTCTAGCGGGACATGAGCAGTTCTTC
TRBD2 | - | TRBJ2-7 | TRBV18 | CASSPPGTSGPSYEQYF | TGTGCCAGCTCACCACCGGGGACTAGCGGACCCTCTTACGAGCAGTACTTC
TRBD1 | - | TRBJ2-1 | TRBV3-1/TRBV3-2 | CASSLLDRGVWNEQFF | TGTGCCAGCAGCCTCCTGGACAGGGGAGTTTGGAATGAGCAGTTCTTC
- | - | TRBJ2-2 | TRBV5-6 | CASSLGPNTGELFF | TGTGCCAGCAGCTTGGGACCGAACACCGGGGAGCTGTTTTTT
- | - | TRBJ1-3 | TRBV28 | CASSPGTAGNTIYF | TGTGCCAGCAGCCCCGGGACCGCTGGAAACACCATATATTTT
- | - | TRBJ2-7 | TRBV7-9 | CAVPRAPEQYF | TGTGCCGTCCCGAGGGCTCCCGAGCAGTACTTC
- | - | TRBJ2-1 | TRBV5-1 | CASSRSPLGSYNEQFF | TGCGCCAGCAGCCGTAGTCCCCTGGGGTCCTACAATGAGCAGTTCTTC
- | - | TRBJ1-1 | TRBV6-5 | CASRRWNTEAFF | TGTGCCAGCAGACGGTGGAACACTGAAGCTTTCTTT
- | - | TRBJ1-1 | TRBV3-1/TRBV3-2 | CASSQDGARNTETFF | TGTGCCAGCAGCCAAGATGGGGCCCGGAACACTGAAACTTTCTTT
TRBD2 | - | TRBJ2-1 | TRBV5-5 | CASSLFSGSRGEQFF | TGTGCCAGCAGCTTGTTTAGCGGGAGTCGGGGTGAGCAGTTCTTC
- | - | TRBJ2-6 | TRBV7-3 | CASSSDASGPSGANVLTF | TGTGCCAGCAGCAGCGACGCCAGCGGACCCTCTGGGGCCAACGTCCTGACTTTC